Sequencing of this T cell receptor (beta chain) was carried out in a study of blood T cell repertoires in COVID-19. Produced via immunoSEQ multiplex PCR; TCRdb's table is partial and in-frame only. The sample holds 300,000 to 400,000 clones, 75% to 90% seen once. What was sequenced was peripheral blood. This receptor was taken from a woman between 25 and 40 years old with COVID-19, enrolled during active disease.

The chain's CDR3 is CASSQDPGGDEQFF. As DNA, the CDR3 is TGTGCCAGCAGCCAAGATCCTGGGGGGGATGAGCAGTTCTTC. The chain is built from TRBV4-2 and TRBJ2-1; TRBD2 agrees at 7 bases. The CDR3 is 14 residues long. From germline, CDR1 is LGHNA and CDR2 YNFKEQ. Germline trimming cut 0 bases from V and 8 bases from J; bases unmatched to any gene: 4.